This TCR beta chain was obtained from a study of shared clonotypes between healthy human individuals (dated by TCRdb to the early 2020s). About the study as a whole: The cohort included three men and two women between 18 and 49 years of age. Per donor, three plates each were used for CD4 naive and CD4 memory, two for CD8 naive, and one for CD8 memory. Blood TCR repertoires of about 5 healthy adults were deeply sequenced to estimate repertoire size and the extent of clonotype sharing between individuals. To increase sequencing depth and limit assay-specific biases, different laboratories used diverse techniques to prepare libraries and sequence TCR repertoires. Leukapheresis yielded between about 0.94 and 8.9 billion PBMCs per donor.

Turning to this clone: Its antigen specificity is not known. No base qualities exist here, and no much larger clone lies one base off it.

CD8 naive samples consisted of CD45RO-negative cells that were positively selected for CCR7, yielding a CD45RA+CCR7+ population without TemRA cells. Healthy HIV-negative adults with no recently reported acute infections or vaccinations were included as donors. Every donor was a Caucasian adult residing in Nashville, Tennessee, USA. After blood collection by leukapheresis, PBMCs were isolated using Ficoll-Histopaque density gradient centrifugation and then cryopreserved in the vapor phase of liquid nitrogen. Analytical flow cytometry was used to check the purity and quantity of each magnetically sorted T cell population. From each sorted fraction, genomic DNA was isolated and quantified by UV absorbance on a Nanodrop 2000c. Beyond this particular receptor, the publication reports: When a handful of donors were compared, the shared fraction of clonotypes was around 5% for naive CD4, around 3.6% for naive CD8, 2.3% for memory CD4, and roughly 0.43% for memory CD8. Sampling was restricted to blood, and TCR repertoires in tissues likely differ from the TCR repertoires found in blood. Naive subsets generally had larger estimated clonotype richness than memory subsets. Compared with non-shared clonotypes, the clonotypes found in all four sorted-subset donors had higher generation probabilities. Rarefaction of sorted-subset datasets indicated incomplete sequencing despite the large sequencing depth. The genetic and exposure-history diversity represented was limited by the small number of donors. Based on pairwise subsampling, the degree of clonotype sharing among donors was expected to be affected by sequencing depth.

TCR CDR3 regions were amplified from genomic DNA by multiplex PCR using the deep immunoSEQ assay. Extracted genomic DNA from each cell subset was distributed evenly across all wells of several immunoSEQ 96-well plates, and each plate was treated as a replicate. Each replicate PCR for sorted subsets received roughly 200 ng genomic DNA, equal to roughly 29,000 T cell genomes. Purified libraries were quantified with a Qubit 3.0 fluorometer, sized on a Bioanalyzer 2100, and re-quantified with the KAPA Library Quantification kit. Every immunoSEQ 96-well plate was sequenced on a dedicated single-read 150-cycle Illumina NextSeq 550 flow cell. The original pipeline was this. Because the immunoSEQ output included only junctional sequences and no quality scores, the filtering could not be the same as the filtering used for full-length reads. To assign V/J genes and CDR3, sequences were annotated against IMGT germline references using PyIR, a Python wrapper for IgBLAST v1.9. Any read was removed if the V/J assignment was weak (E-value above 1e-6), the CDR3 was missing, or the read contained stop codons, out-of-frame junctions, or ambiguous translated residues. V3J clonotypes were defined as sequences sharing the same inferred V gene, J gene, and CDR3 amino acid sequence. Percentage overlap between repertoires was calculated by dividing the number of shared unique clonotypes by the size of the smaller repertoire. Three approaches were used to assess repertoire richness: RTK rarefaction, the Chao1 estimator, and Recon v2.1 estimates of unobserved clonotypes. OLGA was used to compute generation probabilities for all TCRbeta clonotypes that the gDNA method yielded from a few donors. Imported from immuneACCESS, the table was reduced by TCRdb to in-frame sequences with V and J called. These copies leave out some clones; in studies compared against another copy, an unresolved V gene accounts for under half, and the cause of the remainder is not known. That table supplies the V and J calls and clone size; D and trimming were determined from the DNA. Within this sample are about 680,000 clones, with about 91% of them counted one time only. The ten biggest clones cover nearly 25% of the sample.

The TCR sequence derives from a man aged 25 to 45 in good health. The specimen sequenced was naive CD8+ T cells sorted from blood. This specimen's cell subset or site label, per the study, means: CD45RA+CCR7+.

The DNA sequence is TGCGCCAGCAGCCAAGGGGGTCTACGTGAGCAGTACTTC. It is translated as CASSQGGLREQYF. Here the chain combines TRBV4-1 and TRBJ2-7; there is no confident call for the D gene. V was cut back by 1 base and J by 7 bases, leaving a gap of 11 bases between them. CDR1 and CDR2 (MGHRA, YSYEKL) derive from the germline V gene. The CDR3 contains 13 residues, cysteine and phenylalanine counted. Kept here is only the CDR3 DNA, which spans 39 bases and is read in frame from base 1.